Listed below are T cell receptor beta chains from one sample, sequenced in a study of T cells in Graves' hyperthyroidism and ophthalmopathy. MiXCR was run by TCRdb on the multiplex PCR reads, yielding one entry per CDR3 protein. In the table there are fewer than 500,000 distinct CDR3 sequences, under 15% of which are singletons. The material sequenced was blood. The receptors here all came from a man aged 18 to 30 with Graves' ophthalmopathy. The CDR3 runs from the conserved cysteine through the conserved F or W. D genes are given only for firm matches. Clone sizes are given selectively: once, few, many, or a class where the clone is expanded.

V	D	size	J	CDR3	DNA
TRBV20-1	-	few	TRBJ1-1	CSGKVSNTEAFF	TGCAGTGGGAAGGTCTCGAACACTGAAGCTTTCTTT
TRBV6-1	-	few	TRBJ1-1	CASRGSGQEAFF	TGTGCCAGCAGGGGGAGCGGACAGGAAGCTTTCTTT
TRBV20-1	-	-	TRBJ1-2	CSARPLGVNYGYTF	TGCAGTGCTAGACCTTTGGGGGTTAACTATGGCTACACCTTC
TRBV11-2	-	-	TRBJ1-2	CASSPHRAANYGYTF	TGTGCCAGCAGCCCGCATCGCGCAGCTAACTATGGCTACACCTTC
TRBV7-9	-	-	TRBJ2-7	CASSPELLSYEQYF	TGTGCCAGCAGCCCAGAGCTGCTCTCCTACGAGCAGTACTTC
TRBV20-1	-	many	TRBJ2-7	CSANDLGGSYEQYF	TGCAGTGCTAACGATCTAGGAGGGAGCTACGAGCAGTACTTC
TRBV27	-	few	TRBJ1-4	CASSLSILGTNEKLFF	TGTGCCAGCAGTTTATCCATCTTGGGGACTAATGAAAAACTGTTTTTT
TRBV9	-	few	TRBJ1-3	CASSLTTVLSGNTIYF	TGTGCCAGCAGCCTCACGACAGTTCTCTCTGGAAACACCATATATTTT
TRBV20-1	-	many	TRBJ1-1	CSASPANMNTEAFF	TGCAGTGCTAGCCCAGCCAACATGAACACTGAAGCTTTCTTT
TRBV7-4	TRBD1	-	TRBJ1-2	CASSRIRDRVLYGYTF	TGTGCCAGCAGCCGGATCCGGGACAGGGTCCTCTATGGCTACACCTTC
TRBV6-6	TRBD1	few	TRBJ1-2	CASSYPRQGGYGYTF	TGTGCCAGCAGTTACCCGAGACAGGGAGGCTATGGCTACACCTTC
TRBV15	-	many	TRBJ1-4	CATSPGRTTNEKLFF	TGTGCCACCAGCCCCGGCAGGACAACTAATGAAAAACTGTTTTTT
TRBV29-1	-	many	TRBJ2-1	CSVEEGLVREQFF	TGCAGCGTTGAAGAAGGGCTAGTTCGAGAGCAGTTCTTC
TRBV20-1	TRBD2	-	TRBJ2-1	CSALPGLAGLTSSYNEQFF	TGCAGTGCATTGCCGGGACTAGCGGGTCTCACGAGCTCCTACAATGAGCAGTTCTTC
TRBV5-1	-	many	TRBJ2-2	CASSPGHSSLPGELFF	TGCGCCAGCAGCCCCGGACACTCTTCCCTCCCCGGGGAGCTGTTTTTT
TRBV24-1	-	few	TRBJ2-2	CATSDSIHAGELFF	TGTGCCACCAGTGATTCCATTCACGCCGGGGAGCTGTTTTTT
TRBV4-2	-	few	TRBJ2-3	CASSHSTIRGDTQYF	TGTGCCAGCAGCCACTCGACTATCCGCGGAGATACGCAGTATTTT
TRBV29-1	TRBD2	-	TRBJ2-4	CSELTSGSRQYF	TGCAGCGAACTGACTAGCGGGAGTCGTCAGTACTTC
TRBV11-1	-	few	TRBJ2-5	CASSLRLLAQQETQYF	TGTGCCAGCAGCTTACGTCTTCTAGCGCAGCAAGAGACCCAGTACTTC
TRBV29-1	-	few	TRBJ1-1	CSVDSLGDTEAFF	TGCAGCGTTGACTCTCTAGGGGACACTGAAGCTTTCTTT
TRBV9	-	few	TRBJ1-1	CASSVEGRGDTEAFF	TGTGCCAGCAGCGTAGAGGGGCGAGGTGACACTGAAGCTTTCTTT
TRBV11-3	TRBD2	many	TRBJ2-3	CASSVSGGAVDTQYF	TGTGCCAGCAGCGTCAGCGGGGGGGCCGTCGATACGCAGTATTTT
TRBV7-9	-	few	TRBJ1-2	CASGPKKDRTYGYTF	TGTGCCAGCGGCCCCAAGAAGGACAGAACCTATGGCTACACCTTC
TRBV6-1	-	many	TRBJ1-1	CASSAPGRPTEAFF	TGTGCCAGCAGCGCCCCGGGCAGACCCACTGAAGCTTTCTTT
TRBV12-3/TRBV12-4	-	many	TRBJ1-2	CASSRPGGGYTF	TGTGCCAGCAGCCGCCCGGGGGGTGGCTACACCTTC
TRBV6-1	-	few	TRBJ2-7	CASTSRGGLGEQYF	TGTGCCAGCACGTCTAGGGGAGGTTTAGGAGAGCAGTACTTC
TRBV19	-	-	TRBJ1-5	CASRLGRSNQPQHF	TGTGCCAGTAGGTTGGGAAGAAGCAATCAGCCCCAGCATTTT
TRBV5-1	TRBD1	many	TRBJ2-2	CASSLSRGHYTGELFF	TGCGCCAGCAGCTTGTCCAGGGGGCACTACACCGGGGAGCTGTTTTTT
TRBV5-1	TRBD1	few	TRBJ1-2	CASSPGQGRPGYTF	TGCGCCAGCAGCCCAGGACAGGGACGGCCGGGCTACACCTTC
TRBV30	-	many	TRBJ2-2	CAVSRGRGGELFF	TGTGCCGTGTCCCGGGGGCGGGGCGGGGAGCTGTTTTTT
TRBV20-1	TRBD2	many	TRBJ2-5	CSARDPSGGETQYF	TGCAGTGCTAGAGATCCTAGCGGGGGAGAGACCCAGTACTTC
TRBV18	-	many	TRBJ2-5	CASSLGSQETQYF	TGTGCCAGCTCATTGGGGAGCCAAGAGACCCAGTACTTC
TRBV2	-	many	TRBJ2-7	CASSAFGSSYEQYF	TGTGCCAGCAGTGCCTTTGGGAGCTCCTACGAGCAGTACTTC
TRBV5-5	-	many	TRBJ2-1	CASLITGTYNEQFF	TGTGCCAGCCTGATCACGGGCACCTACAATGAGCAGTTCTTC
TRBV19	-	many	TRBJ2-7	CASSRVGLSYEQYF	TGTGCCAGTTCAAGGGTGGGTCTTTCCTACGAGCAGTACTTC
TRBV6-5	TRBD1	many	TRBJ2-7	CASSYSFDQGQGFEQYF	TGTGCCAGCAGTTACTCGTTCGATCAGGGACAGGGCTTCGAGCAGTACTTC
TRBV12-3/TRBV12-4	-	many	TRBJ1-2	CASSLYSVYGYTF	TGTGCCAGCAGTTTGTACAGTGTCTATGGCTACACCTTC
TRBV2	-	many	TRBJ1-2	CASTREAGYTF	TGTGCCAGCACGCGGGAGGCGGGCTACACCTTC
TRBV14	-	-	TRBJ2-1	CASSHRERGYNEQFF	TGTGCCAGCAGCCACCGGGAGAGGGGATACAATGAGCAGTTCTTC
TRBV7-2	-	many	TRBJ2-5	CASSLGGVTETQYF	TGTGCCAGCAGCTTAGGTGGAGTTACGGAGACCCAGTACTTC
TRBV7-3	-	many	TRBJ2-7	CASSFTAGHPYEQYF	TGTGCCAGCAGTTTTACAGCGGGCCATCCCTACGAGCAGTACTTC
TRBV5-8	-	-	TRBJ1-5	CASSSGVVAGTNQPQHF	TGTGCCAGCAGTAGCGGCGTGGTAGCAGGGACCAATCAGCCCCAGCATTTT
TRBV11-2	-	many	TRBJ2-7	CASSPSPRGRTYEQYF	TGTGCCAGCAGCCCCAGCCCCAGGGGCAGGACCTACGAGCAGTACTTC
TRBV7-9	-	once	TRBJ2-1	CASSQSGGAPGDEQFF	TGTGCCAGCAGCCAAAGTGGGGGCGCTCCGGGGGATGAGCAGTTCTTC
TRBV7-9	-	few	TRBJ2-1	CASSSPLAGDRPNEQFF	TGTGCCAGCAGCTCACCTTTAGCGGGGGACAGGCCCAATGAGCAGTTCTTC
TRBV19	-	-	TRBJ2-3	CASSRTDLSSTDTQYF	TGTGCCAGTAGTAGAACAGACCTCTCGAGCACAGATACGCAGTATTTT
TRBV27	-	many	TRBJ2-6	CASSLSPDRRGGANVLTF	TGTGCCAGCAGTTTATCCCCCGACCGAAGAGGCGGGGCCAACGTCCTGACTTTC